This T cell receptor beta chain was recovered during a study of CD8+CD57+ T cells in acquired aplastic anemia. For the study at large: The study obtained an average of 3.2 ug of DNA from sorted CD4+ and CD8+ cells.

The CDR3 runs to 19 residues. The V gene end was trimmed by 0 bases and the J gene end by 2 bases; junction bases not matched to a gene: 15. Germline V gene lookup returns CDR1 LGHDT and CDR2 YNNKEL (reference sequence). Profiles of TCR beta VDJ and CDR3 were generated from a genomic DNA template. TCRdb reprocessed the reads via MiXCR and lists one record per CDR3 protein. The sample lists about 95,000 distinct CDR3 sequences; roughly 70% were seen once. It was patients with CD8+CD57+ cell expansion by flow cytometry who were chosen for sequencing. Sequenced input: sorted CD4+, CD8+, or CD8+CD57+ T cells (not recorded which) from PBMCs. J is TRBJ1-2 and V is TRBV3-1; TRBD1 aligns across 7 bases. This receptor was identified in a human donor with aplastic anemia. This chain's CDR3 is CASSQDGWGTAGQNYGYTF. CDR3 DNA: TGTGCCAGCAGCCAAGATGGGTGGGGGACAGCCGGGCAAAACTATGGCTACACCTTC.